This entry features one T cell receptor beta chain sequence. It has no known antigen specificity. No base quality values were provided; no much bigger clone lies one nucleotide off. The cohort was made up of roughly 670 healthy bone marrow donors. All cohort members were sampled while nominally healthy, although unrecorded immune exposures were likely present. The donor tested CMV seropositive, placing the donor among the 290 or so seropositive members of the cohort. Every donor gave a peripheral blood sample, and the peripheral blood mononuclear cells from that sample were used for TCR beta sequencing. Genomic DNA was extracted from the blood cell samples with the Qiagen DNeasy Blood Extraction Kit. The library was generated by the immunoSEQ multiplex PCR assay. The multiplex PCR relied on a mix of 60 forward primers for TCR Vbeta segments and 13 reverse primers for TCR Jbeta segments. The CDR3 region of rearranged TCR beta genes was amplified from genomic DNA by a multiplex PCR assay. The Illumina HiSeq System was used to sequence the amplified TCR beta libraries as 87-base-pair reads. The study's own analysis went as follows. A later analysis counted about 82 million unique TCR beta chains across the 550 to 800 repertoires, and approximately 11 million of these chains were shared by at least two donors. To remove PCR and sequencing errors, raw reads were error-corrected and collapsed into unique sequences using a nearest-neighbor algorithm that merged closely related sequences. Alignment of CDR3 sequences to IMGT reference sequences was used to assign V, D and J gene segments. For a sequence to be retained, at least a six-nucleotide match to both a V gene segment and a J gene segment was required. A rearrangement was called productive if the CDR3 had no stop codons and remained in frame with V and J, and every other rearrangement was called non-productive. Following IMGT convention, CDR3 was defined as the stretch from the second conserved V-encoded cysteine up to the conserved J-encoded phenylalanine. The earlier analysis of fewer than 700 of the donors excluded sequences that lacked an unambiguous match to a single V gene segment. An earlier analysis of 500 to 700 of the donors classified V segments as functional when productive rearrangements were above 56.7% and as segregating when the standard deviation between donors was above 5%. A statistical classification framework was built for diagnosing cytomegalovirus status from the catalog of TCR beta chain sequences. In a later analysis, TCR nucleotide sequences were compared against IMGT/GENE-DB human TR gene sequences so that V and J genes could be assigned. A later analysis assigned CDR3 sequences and most-parsimonious VDJ recombination scenarios with the TCRdist pipeline. In a later analysis, each TCR beta chain was defined by its CDR3 amino acid sequence together with its V-gene family, and reads without a unique V-gene family were excluded. As a way to deal with suspected cross-contamination and a sequencing artifact, a later analysis dropped roughly 620 nucleotide sequences that were highly shared and had low generation probability. In a later analysis, a clonal expansion index was calculated for each public chain from normalized within-repertoire ranks of inferred template counts. In a later analysis, generation probabilities were computed with a VDJ recombination model fitted to out-of-frame rearrangements, and the resulting probabilities were checked against IGoR. In a later analysis, TCR-TCR, TCR-HLA and TCR-CMV co-occurrence was scored with hypergeometric tests, and a repertoire-size bias correction was applied to TCR pairs. In a later analysis, false discovery rates were estimated by permuting HLA or CMV assignments 20 times. In a later analysis, co-occurring TCRs were grouped with DBSCAN, and TCRdist sequence similarity was added when clustering was performed within HLA-allele-positive subsets. Co-occurrence clustering excluded repertoires with fewer than 30,000 or more than 120,000 public chains, plus five with anomalous nucleotide sharing. The clones in this table, taken by TCRdb from immuneACCESS, are in-frame only. Not every clone is retained; where verified, under half of the shortfall comes from an unresolved V gene, and the cause of the rest is unknown. That table supplies the V and J calls and clone size; D and trimming were determined from the DNA. For this sample the table gives approximately 160,000 clones, of which around 80% were detected only once. Around 6.1% of the sample is taken by the ten largest.

The data were obtained in a study of cytomegalovirus exposure and HLA in healthy donors listed by TCRdb under 2017. For the wider study: An earlier analysis of more than 550 of the donors reported over 250 Gb of sequence data and 117 million unique TCR beta sequences obtained from about 179 million T cells. All discovery cohort repertoires had been generated using a single sequencing platform. A few DR-DQ haplotypes were handled as single units for association and clustering because linkage in the cohort was strong. Donor age, sex, ethnicity and CMV serostatus were compiled together with the repertoire data. A later genetic analysis took genome-wide SNP genotypes for about three fifths of the roughly 670 donors and used that subset as a discovery cohort. Typing coverage differed by locus: A, B, C, DRB1 and DQB1 were typed in about 620-630 donors, DQA1 in 500 to 550, DPA1 in approximately 610, and DPB1 in about 450. Rather than drawing on any new phenotypic data, the later analysis identified candidate immune exposures from TCR beta sequences and the way those sequences occurred across donors. A separate validation cohort of roughly 130 different subjects was used in addition to the roughly 670-subject first cohort. HLA typing covered class I and class II loci at four-digit resolution. A later analysis re-examined previously published TCR beta repertoires from about 700 donors and added high-resolution HLA genotyping to investigate patterns of TCR occurrence. Among almost 400 genotyped donors of the cohort, an average of about 240,000 unique TCR beta nucleotide sequences were sequenced per donor, 15% to 20% of them non-productive. To decide whether each TCR beta V gene segment behaved as functional or pseudogenic, an earlier analysis of 587 of the donors relied on high-throughput TCR beta sequencing. The study aimed to test whether signatures of past pathogen exposure could be identified by cataloging public T cell receptors. An early release that covered about 640 HLA-typed donors contained approximately 300 gigabases of sequencing data and approximately 85 million unique TCR sequences. Of the approximately 400 genotyped donors, about 80% fell in the genetic ancestry cluster associated with self-reported Caucasian donors. High-throughput TCR immunosequencing, statistical association of individual TCRs with disease status, and machine learning were combined to predict cytomegalovirus infection status. The T cell repertoires of around 730 subjects were profiled by immunosequencing and related to cytomegalovirus serostatus.

What the research found in general, with its limitations: In vitro tests confirmed that three of the cytomegalovirus-associated TCR beta chains recognize cytomegalovirus antigens. The classifier was reported to diagnose cytomegalovirus status with high specificity and sensitivity in both the original and validation cohorts. V-gene and J-gene trimming of TCR beta chains was associated with a missense DCLRE1C variant in a later genetic analysis, and the association was replicated in an independent cohort. A later analysis reported that several top co-occurrence clusters appeared linked to parvovirus B19, influenza, CMV and Epstein-Barr virus. In a later analysis, HLA-associated TCR beta chains showed more clonal expansion and lower generation probabilities than non-associated chains that were equally common. Most CMV-associated TCR beta chains appeared to be HLA-restricted in a later analysis, and the HLA associations seemed to be driven largely by CMV exposure. Correlated functional status among segregating V segments might reflect linkage disequilibrium, but an unknown experimental factor could not be ruled out. Roughly uniform sequencing depth across donors was assumed in presence/absence analyses, although this assumption may not hold. In a later genetic analysis, fewer N-insertions in productive TCRs were reported among donors in an Asian-associated ancestry cluster than the approximately 710-donor mean. A group of highly shared sequence variants was considered likely to be a technical artifact of the sequencing pipeline. In this cohort, only TCR beta chains were sequenced, and detectable features were limited by the absence of alpha or paired-chain data. CMV serostatus was the only immune exposure information available for the cohort. The study listed 150 to 200 TCR beta chains as associated with cytomegalovirus. The authors suggested that the approach could potentially be generalized to other disease states and immunological phenotypes. The earlier analysis of around 600 of the donors excluded fewer than 20 rarely observed V segments, including chromosome 9 orphons, because counts were too low. Most TCR sequences were seen in very few donors, while some public TCRs were found in many individuals. Broadly in line with IMGT annotations, most TCR beta V segments showed up in productive rearrangements about 87% or about 30% of the time in an earlier analysis of roughly 590 of the donors. A later analysis associated 15,000 to 20,000 TCR beta sequences with specific HLA alleles at a false discovery rate of 0.05. A later analysis found that TCR association rates varied across HLA loci, with DRB1 alleles showing the most associated TCRs and HLA-C alleles the fewest. A further reported finding was that TCR beta sequences accurately predicted the HLA-A and HLA-B alleles for most subjects in the first cohort. Because HLA typing was missing for some donors at each locus, association tests included only the typed subset. When HLA alleles, especially DR and DQ, strongly co-occurred, attributing TCR associations to individual alleles was difficult.

This TCR came from a man younger than 40 in good health and CMV-seropositive. The sequenced sample consisted of PBMCs.

DNA sequence: TGTGCCAGCAGTGTTGGAGGGGCGGGAGATACGCAGTATTTT. It codes for CASSVGGAGDTQYF. This chain joins TRBV2 to TRBJ2-3; TRBD2 could be the D gene, as 6 bases match. The CDR3, from cysteine to phenylalanine, totals 14 residues. The entry retains the CDR3 DNA only, 42 bases that are in frame from base 1. The germline V gene provides CDR1 SNHLY and CDR2 FYNNEI. V and J are truncated by 4 bases and 5 bases respectively, leaving an intervening sequence of 13 bases.